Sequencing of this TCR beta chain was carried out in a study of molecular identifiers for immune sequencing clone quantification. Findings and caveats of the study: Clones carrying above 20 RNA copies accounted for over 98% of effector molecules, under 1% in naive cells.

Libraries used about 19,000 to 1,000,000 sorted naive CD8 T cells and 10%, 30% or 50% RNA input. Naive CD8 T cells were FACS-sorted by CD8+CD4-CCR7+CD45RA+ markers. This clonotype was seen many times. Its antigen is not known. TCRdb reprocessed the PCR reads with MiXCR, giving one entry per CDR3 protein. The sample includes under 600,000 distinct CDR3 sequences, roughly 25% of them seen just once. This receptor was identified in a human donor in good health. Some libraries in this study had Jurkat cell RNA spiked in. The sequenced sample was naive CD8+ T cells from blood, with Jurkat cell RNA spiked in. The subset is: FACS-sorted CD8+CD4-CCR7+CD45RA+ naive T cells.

CDR3 amino acids: CSARETGFYEAFF. In nucleotides, the CDR3 is TGCAGTGCTAGAGAAACAGGATTTTATGAAGCTTTCTTT. This chain connects TRBV20-1 to TRBJ1-1; TRBD1 might be the D (5 bases). The length of the CDR3 is 13 residues. The ends were cut back, 0 bases at V and 7 bases at J, with 12 bases in the middle. Germline values: CDR1 DFQATT, CDR2 SNEGSKA (reference sequence).